Each of the 12 T cell receptor beta chains below was sequenced from the same sample in a study of T cells in Graves' hyperthyroidism and ophthalmopathy. TCR beta CDR3 regions were amplified from RNA. A first-round RT-PCR of the TCR CDR3 used the HTBI primer set. TCRdb re-derived calls from the multiplex PCR reads in MiXCR, one entry per CDR3 protein. The data contain about 840,000 distinct CDR3 sequences, over 35% of them singletons. Sample: blood. These receptors were taken from a man aged 18 to 35 with Graves' hyperthyroidism.

This clonotype was seen ten or more times. This chain joins TRBV12-5 and TRBJ1-1; no clear D. Germline loops: CDR1 LGHNT, CDR2 FRNRAP. The CDR3 loop spans 12 amino acids. V lost 5 bases, J lost 4 bases, and 8 bases lay in between. The CDR3 nucleotides are TGTGCTAGTGGTACCATGGGCACTGAAGCTTTCTTT. Translated, it gives CASGTMGTEAFF. Drawing the rest from reference TRBV12-5 and TRBJ1-1, the complete variable domain is DARVTQTPRHKVTEMGQEVTMRCQPILGHNTVFWYRQTMMQGLELLAYFRNRAPLDDSGMPKDRFSAEMPDATLATLKIQPSEPRDSAVYFCASGTMGTEAFFGQGTRLTVV.

The genes are TRBV29-1 and TRBJ1-6, with 8 bases identical to TRBD1. The CDR3 has 14 residues. Germline loops: CDR1 SQVTM, CDR2 ANQGSEA. Trimming removed 4 bases from V and 7 bases from J; junction bases left unmatched: 6. CDR3: CSVATGQENSPLHF. The CDR3 DNA is TGCAGCGTTGCTACGGGACAGGAGAATTCACCCCTCCACTTT.

Points on this clonotype: The final CDR3 position lacks the conserved phenylalanine or tryptophan, pointing to a likely read error. The rearrangement links TRBV9 to TRBJ1-1, with 7 nucleotides matching TRBD1. This CDR3 region has 15 residues. The V and J ends lost 4 bases and 1 base, in that order; junction bases with no gene match: 7. Germline values: CDR1 SGDLS, CDR2 YYNGEE. The CDR3, as DNA: TGTGCCAGCAGCCAGGGGGGACACCCGAACACTGAAGCTTTCCTT. Encoded protein: CASSQGGHPNTEAFL.

V usage is TRBV2 and J usage is TRBJ2-2; TRBD2 matches 10 bases. The CDR3 has 15 amino acids. Losses at the gene ends were 7 bases for V and 4 bases for J; bases not matched to a gene: 6. CDR1 and CDR2 from the germline V gene are SNHLY and FYNNEI. The CDR3 DNA sequence: TGTGCCAGCATCGGCCAGCGGGGGGGCACCGGGGAGCTGTTTTTT. Translated: CASIGQRGGTGELFF.

With regard to this clonotype: At one boundary the junction diverges from the germline segment, which might be a read error. The chain combines TRBV24-1 with TRBJ1-1; D perhaps matches TRBD1 (5 bases). Germline CDR1 and CDR2: KGHDR and SFDVKD. The CDR3 extends over 14 amino acids. The CDR3 DNA sequence: TGTGCCAGCAGTTCAGCCAGGCGGGGACCTGAAGCTTTCTTT. Translated, it gives CASSSARRGPEAFF.

The chain recombines TRBV7-2 with TRBJ1-5; 8 nucleotides align to TRBD1. This CDR3 is built from 16 residues. Per the germline V gene, CDR1 is SGHTA and CDR2 is FQGNSA. With 5 bases clipped from V and 2 bases from J, the junction kept 8 bases outside the gene matches. CDR3 amino acids: CASSQHRGNGNQPQHF. In DNA form, the CDR3 reads TGTGCCAGCAGCCAACACAGGGGGAATGGCAATCAGCCCCAGCATTTT.

On this clonotype: This could be a read error, since a much larger clone is one nucleotide away. V is TRBV2 and J is TRBJ1-5, with D uncertain. Germline V gives CDR1 SNHLY, CDR2 FYNNEI. The V end lost 4 bases, the J end lost 5 bases, and 15 bases lay between the germline ends. This CDR3 comprises 15 residues. CDR3 in amino acids: CASSARPVSHQPQHF. DNA of the CDR3: TGTGCCAGCAGTGCCCGACCCGTGTCGCATCAGCCCCAGCATTTT.

The chain has TRBV12-3 or TRBV12-4 and TRBJ1-1, with D unresolved. V was trimmed by 3 bases and J by 1 base, leaving 15 bases between them. CDR3 length: 16 residues. Here the CDR3 reads CASSFPAPDPNTEAFF. The CDR3 DNA sequence: TGTGCCAGCAGTTTCCCCGCTCCCGACCCGAACACTGAAGCTTTCTTT.

In its sample, this clonotype was seen a few times. The chain joins TRBV14 to TRBJ1-2; D is possibly TRBD1 (6 bases). Germline-derived CDR1 and CDR2 are SGHDN and FVKESK. The CDR3 extends over 13 amino acids. V lost 6 bases and J 2 bases, leaving 10 bases between the germline ends. The CDR3 nucleotides read TGTGCCAGCAGATCACAGGGCAACTATGGCTACACCTTC. It encodes CASRSQGNYGYTF.

This rearrangement joins TRBV19 to TRBJ1-1, with a weak D call TRBD1 (6 bases). Trimming left V 6 bases short and J 5 bases short, with 13 bases between. Germline-derived CDR1 and CDR2 are LNHDA and SQIVND (reference sequence). CDR3 length: 13 residues. As DNA, the CDR3 is TGTGCCAGTAGGCCAGGGGCATGGACTGAAGCTTTCTTT. Its translation: CASRPGAWTEAFF.

This clonotype occurred many times. The chain couples TRBV7-9 to TRBJ2-7; D is tentatively TRBD1 or TRBD2 (5 bases each). Germline V gives CDR1 SEHNR, CDR2 FQNEAQ (reference sequence). CDR3 size: 13 residues. V dropped 1 base and J dropped 7 bases, with 11 bases sitting between them. CDR3 region: CASSLGGWGEQYF. The CDR3 DNA reads as TGTGCCAGCAGCTTAGGCGGATGGGGGGAGCAGTACTTC.

The rearrangement joins TRBV6-5 to TRBJ1-5; D perhaps matches TRBD1 (6 bases). Trimming removed 5 bases from V and 4 bases from J, with 15 bases in between. The germline V gene has CDR1 MNHEY and CDR2 SVGAGI. The CDR3 sequence is 15 residues long. CDR3 DNA: TGTGCCAGCAGTCCCGTGGGGGGGCGGAATCAGCCCCAGCATTTT. Its protein is CASSPVGGRNQPQHF.